These 23 T cell receptor beta chains came from one sample sequenced in a study of T cell responses to AZD1222 COVID-19 vaccine. TCRdb keeps only in-frame clones here, not all; method: immunoSEQ multiplex PCR. The sample shows around 160,000 clones, roughly 91% of them seen only once. The source material was peripheral blood, sampled on day 0 of AZD1222 vaccination. These receptor sequences come from an adult in good health.

The chain links TRBV27 to TRBJ1-1, with a possible D match to TRBD1 (6 bases). The CDR3 length is 13 residues. CDR1 and CDR2 from the germline V gene are MNHEY and SMNVEV (reference sequence). Trimming cost V 4 bases and J 4 bases, with 10 bases left between them. CDR3 sequence reads: CASSSDRGTEAFF. The CDR3 coding sequence is TGTGCCAGCAGTTCGGACAGAGGCACTGAAGCTTTCTTT.

This rearrangement joins TRBV3-1 (or the pseudogene TRBV3-2) to TRBJ2-5; D unclear. The V gene lost 1 base and the J gene lost 2 bases, with 14 bases spanning the gap. Germline-derived CDR1 and CDR2 are LGHDT and YNNKEL (reference sequence). The CDR3 totals 16 residues. This chain's CDR3 is CASSQVPGAPQETQYF. Here the CDR3 DNA reads TGTGCCAGCAGCCAAGTTCCAGGCGCCCCTCAAGAGACCCAGTACTTC.

The CDR3: CASSYDSNYGYTF. The CDR3, as DNA: TGTGCCAGCAGTTACGACAGTAACTATGGCTACACCTTC. V gene TRBV6-2 or TRBV6-3 combines with J gene TRBJ1-2, with D possibly matching TRBD1 (5 bases). Per germline, CDR1 MNHEY and CDR2 SVGEGT. Trimming removed 2 bases at V and 1 base at J, with 5 bases between. This CDR3 has 13 residues.

CDR3 sequence reads: CASSLVGLSNQPQHF. As DNA, the CDR3 is TGTGCCAGCAGCTTGGTAGGACTTAGCAATCAGCCCCAGCATTTT. The chain combines TRBV7-9 with TRBJ1-5; D is ambiguous. Germline values: CDR1 SEHNR, CDR2 FQNEAQ (reference sequence). The CDR3 covers 15 residues. Trimming cost V 3 bases and J 0 bases, with 9 bases left between them. The whole variable domain, remainder taken from reference TRBV7-9 and TRBJ1-5, is DTGVSQNPRHKITKRGQNVTFRCDPISEHNRLYWYRQTLGQGPEFLTYFQNEAQLEKSRLLSDRFSAERPKGSFSTLEIQRTEQGDSAMYLCASSLVGLSNQPQHFGDGTRLSIL.

The sample holds one count of this clone. V gene TRBV5-6 combines with J gene TRBJ1-1, with D hard to call. This CDR3 comprises 15 residues. Germline CDR1 reads SGHDT; CDR2 reads YYEEEE. The V end was cut by 0 bases, the J end by 1 base, with 10 bases between. CDR3 DNA sequence: TGTGCCAGCAGCTTGGTGCGGGCCTCGAACACTGAAGCTTTCTTT. This encodes CASSLVRASNTEAFF.

This clone was seen once. The gene calls are TRBV6-5 and TRBJ1-2, with TRBD1 as a possible D gene (5 bases). V was pared by 8 bases and J by 2 bases, with 9 bases between. The CDR3 covers 12 residues. Germline V gene sequence: CDR1 MNHEY, CDR2 SVGAGI. CDR3 amino acids: CASLGQNYGYTF. CDR3 in DNA: TGTGCCAGCCTGGGGCAGAACTATGGCTACACCTTC.

The genes are TRBV5-1 and TRBJ1-6, with 7 positions matching TRBD1. The germline CDR1 and CDR2 sequences are SGHRS and YFSETQ. Losses at the gene ends were 3 bases for V and 7 bases for J; bases not matched to a gene: 4. This CDR3 spans 14 amino acids. CDR3 coding DNA: TGCGCCAGCAGCTCCGGACAGGTCAATTCACCCCTCCACTTT. Translating gives CASSSGQVNSPLHF.

This clone is a singleton in its sample. The J gene is TRBJ1-1, the V gene TRBV5-1, with D possibly TRBD1 on 6 matching bases. The CDR3 loop spans 14 amino acids. Germline loops: CDR1 SGHRS, CDR2 YFSETQ. Trimming removed 1 base at V and 4 bases at J, with 11 bases between. The CDR3 region is CASSLQGFRTEAFF. The CDR3 DNA follows: TGCGCCAGCAGCTTGCAGGGGTTTCGCACTGAAGCTTTCTTT.

The CDR3 region is CASSEEQATNYGYTF. The CDR3 coding sequence is TGTGCCAGCAGTGAAGAACAGGCTACTAACTATGGCTACACCTTC. This chain links TRBV2 with TRBJ1-2, with D possibly TRBD1 on 5 matching bases. Between the trimmed V and J ends, which lost 1 base and 0 bases, there was a span of 9 bases. CDR3 length: 15 residues. Germline V gene lookup returns CDR1 SNHLY and CDR2 FYNNEI.

In this sample, this clone turned up once. The V and J genes are TRBV3-1 (or the pseudogene TRBV3-2) and TRBJ2-7, with 8 bases aligning to TRBD2. Germline loops: CDR1 LGHDT, CDR2 YNNKEL (reference sequence). The CDR3 spans 15 residues. Losses at the gene ends were 6 bases for V and 4 bases for J; bases not matched to a gene: 11. In DNA form, the CDR3 reads TGTGCCAGCAGTTCCCGGGGAGCGGGAGATTACGAGCAGTACTTC. Translating it yields CASSSRGAGDYEQYF.

The rearrangement joins TRBV7-3 to TRBJ2-2; TRBD2 might be the D (6 bases). In germline, CDR1 is SGHTA, CDR2 FQGTGA. With 0 bases removed from V and 3 bases from J, the gap between germline ends came to 23 bases. CDR3 length: 20 amino acids. The CDR3 DNA reads as TGTGCCAGCAGCTTAACCCCCACTAGCTCCCCTGGGACGGACACCGGGGAGCTGTTTTTT. Amino acids: CASSLTPTSSPGTDTGELFF. Variable domain in full (rest from reference TRBV7-3 and TRBJ2-2): GAGVSQTPSNKVTEKGKYVELRCDPISGHTALYWYRQSLGQGPEFLIYFQGTGAADDSGLPNDRFFAVRPEGSVSTLKIQRTERGDSAVYLCASSLTPTSSPGTDTGELFFGEGSRLTVL.

This clone was seen once. The chain employs TRBV9 and TRBJ1-2; 8 bases fit TRBD1. CDR1 and CDR2 (germline): SGDLS, YYNGEE. Losses at the gene ends were 3 bases for V and 8 bases for J; bases not matched to a gene: 6. CDR3 length equals 13 residues. The CDR3 loop is CASSARGLGGYTF. Written as DNA, the CDR3 is TGTGCCAGCAGCGCCAGGGGGCTTGGGGGCTACACCTTC.

This chain links TRBV11-2 with TRBJ1-3; possibly TRBD1 for D (5 bases). From germline, CDR1 is SGHAT and CDR2 FQNNGV. Deletions cut 1 base from V and 7 bases from J, with 11 bases between. The CDR3 loop spans 14 amino acids. In DNA form, the CDR3 reads TGTGCCAGCAGCTTAGCAGGGATAAGCAACACCATATATTTT. Translation gives CASSLAGISNTIYF. The complete variable domain, with remaining parts taken from reference TRBV11-2 and TRBJ1-3, reads EAGVAQSPRYKIIEKRQSVAFWCNPISGHATLYWYQQILGQGPKLLIQFQNNGVVDDSQLPKDRFSAERLKGVDSTLKIQPAKLEDSAVYLCASSLAGISNTIYFGEGSWLTVV.

This clone is a singleton in its sample. CDR3 protein: CASSSARDGYNEQFF. CDR3 DNA: TGTGCCAGCAGCTCAGCCCGGGACGGTTACAATGAGCAGTTCTTC. V usage is TRBV7-3 and J usage is TRBJ2-1; D is tentatively TRBD1 or TRBD2 (5 bases each). V was cut by 4 bases and J by 4 bases, with 14 bases left in between. The CDR3 consists of 15 residues. CDR1 is SGHTA and CDR2 is FQGTGA in the germline V gene.

The J gene is TRBJ1-2, the V gene TRBV4-2, with D unclear. CDR1 is LGHNA and CDR2 is YNFKEQ in the germline V gene. The CDR3 runs to 15 residues. V lost 0 bases and J 2 bases, leaving 10 bases between the germline ends. CDR3 DNA sequence: TGTGCCAGCAGCCAAGATGTACAGAACAACTATGGCTACACCTTC. Translating it yields CASSQDVQNNYGYTF.

This chain connects TRBV4-2 to TRBJ2-1, with D possibly being TRBD2 (5 bases). The length of the CDR3 is 16 residues. The V and J ends lost 0 bases and 1 base respectively, with 10 bases between them. CDR1 LGHNA and CDR2 YNFKEQ come from the germline V gene. The CDR3 here is CASSQDQLVSYNEQFF. The DNA of the CDR3 is TGTGCCAGCAGCCAAGACCAACTAGTATCCTACAATGAGCAGTTCTTC.

The chain carries TRBV19 and TRBJ2-7; the D call may be TRBD1 or TRBD2 (5 bases each). CDR3 length equals 15 residues. Trimming left V 1 base short and J 3 bases short, with 13 bases between. Germline loops: CDR1 LNHDA, CDR2 SQIVND (reference sequence). This CDR3 reads CASSIVGTELYEQYF. The CDR3 nucleotides are TGTGCCAGTAGTATAGTTGGGACGGAACTCTACGAGCAGTACTTC.

This rearrangement joins TRBV9 to TRBJ1-4; no clear D. Germline V gene data show CDR1 as SGDLS and CDR2 as YYNGEE. The CDR3 runs 15 residues. V gave up 0 bases and J gave up 10 bases, with 16 bases separating them. CDR3 residues: CASSVGRVNGGKLFF. The CDR3 bases are TGTGCCAGCAGCGTAGGGAGGGTTAATGGCGGAAAACTGTTTTTT.

V usage is TRBV6-5 and J usage is TRBJ1-1; 7 bases agree with TRBD1. The germline V gene encodes CDR1 MNHEY and CDR2 SVGAGI. This CDR3 contains 14 residues. V lost 7 bases, J lost 6 bases, and 11 bases stayed unmatched. The CDR3 sequence: CASTDPGQVAEAFF. For the CDR3, the DNA is TGTGCCAGCACCGATCCCGGACAGGTGGCTGAAGCTTTCTTT.

This rearrangement joins TRBV18 to TRBJ1-2; 9 bases map to TRBD1. V was pared by 2 bases and J by 4 bases, with 2 bases of the junction left unmatched. The CDR3 runs 14 residues. The germline V gene has CDR1 KGHSH and CDR2 LQKENI. The CDR3: CASSPGTGFYGYTF. The CDR3 DNA is TGTGCCAGCTCACCAGGGACAGGGTTCTATGGCTACACCTTC.

The table lists this clone with a count of one. This chain uses TRBV19 with TRBJ2-1; TRBD2 is a possible D gene (5 bases). Germline CDR1 LNHDA, CDR2 SQIVND (reference sequence). This CDR3 has 14 residues. V lost 6 bases and J lost 0, with 9 bases in between. The CDR3 region is CASRGGSSYNEQFF. CDR3 sequence (DNA): TGTGCCAGTAGGGGTGGGAGCTCCTACAATGAGCAGTTCTTC.

This chain joins TRBV5-1 and TRBJ2-1; maybe TRBD2 (5 bases). From germline, CDR1 is SGHRS and CDR2 YFSETQ. The ends were cut back, 1 base at V and 1 base at J, with 12 bases in the middle. This CDR3 has 16 amino acids. CDR3 protein: CASSLSTSLSYNEQFF. The DNA of the CDR3 is TGCGCCAGCAGCTTGTCTACTAGTTTGTCCTACAATGAGCAGTTCTTC.

The chain uses TRBV4-1 and TRBJ2-2, with D perhaps TRBD1 (5 bases). This CDR3 has 16 amino acids. V was shortened by 2 bases and J by 2 bases, with 12 bases between the two germline ends. Per the germline V gene, CDR1 is MGHRA and CDR2 is YSYEKL. In nucleotides, the CDR3 is TGCGCCAGCAGCCAAAAGGCGCAGGGTAACACCGGGGAGCTGTTTTTT. Translation: CASSQKAQGNTGELFF.